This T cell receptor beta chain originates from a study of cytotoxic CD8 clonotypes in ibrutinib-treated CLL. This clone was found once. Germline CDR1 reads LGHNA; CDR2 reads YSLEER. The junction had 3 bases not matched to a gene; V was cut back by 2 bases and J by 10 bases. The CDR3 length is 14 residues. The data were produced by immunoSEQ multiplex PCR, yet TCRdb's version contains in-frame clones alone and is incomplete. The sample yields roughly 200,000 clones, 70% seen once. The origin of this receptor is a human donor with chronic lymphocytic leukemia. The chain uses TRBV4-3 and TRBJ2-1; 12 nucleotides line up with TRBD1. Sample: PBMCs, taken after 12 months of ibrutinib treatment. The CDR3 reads CASSQPGTGGEQFF. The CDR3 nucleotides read TGCGCCAGCAGCCAACCCGGGACAGGGGGCGAGCAGTTCTTC.